This T cell receptor (beta chain) was observed in a study of cytomegalovirus exposure and HLA in healthy donors. General study findings and limits: One later analysis reportedly identified an Asian-associated ancestry cluster that showed fewer N-insertions than the approximately 700-donor mean. Association of a missense DCLRE1C variant with TCR beta V- and J-gene trimming was reported in a later analysis.

The CDR3 totals 14 residues. V shed 3 bases and J shed 0 bases, with 9 bases lying between them. Per germline, CDR1 KGHSH and CDR2 LQKENI. On this clone: As yet, its antigen is unknown.

Vbeta (60) and Jbeta (13) primers were used in the PCR. The table came from immunoSEQ multiplex PCR; TCRdb's copy has only in-frame clones and leaves some out. The repertoire holds 150,000 to 200,000 clones, around 83% seen once, with under 7.5% in the top ten. Sequencing was performed on PBMCs. This TCR came from a man aged 50 to 59 in good health and CMV-seropositive. The chain carries TRBV18 and TRBJ2-7; unclear D gene. CDR3 nucleotides: TGTGCCAGCTCACCGGCGGCTGCCTCCTACGAGCAGTACTTC. Translation: CASSPAAASYEQYF.